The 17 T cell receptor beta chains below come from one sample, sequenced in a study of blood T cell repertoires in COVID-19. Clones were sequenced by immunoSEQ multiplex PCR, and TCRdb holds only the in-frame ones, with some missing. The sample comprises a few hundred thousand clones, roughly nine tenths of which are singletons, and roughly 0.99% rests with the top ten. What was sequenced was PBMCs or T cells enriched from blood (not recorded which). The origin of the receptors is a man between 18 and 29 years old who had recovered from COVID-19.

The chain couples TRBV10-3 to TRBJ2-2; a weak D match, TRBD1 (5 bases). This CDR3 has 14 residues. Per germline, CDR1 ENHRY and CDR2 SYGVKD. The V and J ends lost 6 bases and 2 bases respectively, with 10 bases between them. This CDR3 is CAISHQGNTGELFF. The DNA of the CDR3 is TGTGCCATCAGCCATCAGGGTAACACCGGGGAGCTGTTTTTT.

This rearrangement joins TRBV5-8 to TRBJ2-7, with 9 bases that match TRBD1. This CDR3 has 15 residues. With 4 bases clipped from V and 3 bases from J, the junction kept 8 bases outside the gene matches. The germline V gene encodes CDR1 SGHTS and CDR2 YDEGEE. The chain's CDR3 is CASSRPGQGNYEQYF. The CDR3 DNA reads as TGTGCCAGCAGCAGGCCGGGACAGGGTAACTACGAGCAGTACTTC.

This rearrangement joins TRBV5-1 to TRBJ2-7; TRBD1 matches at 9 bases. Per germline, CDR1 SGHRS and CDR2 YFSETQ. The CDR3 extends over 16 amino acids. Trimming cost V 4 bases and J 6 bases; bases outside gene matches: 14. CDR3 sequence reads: CASSQAGTGSSSEQYF. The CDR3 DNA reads TGCGCCAGCAGCCAAGCCGGGACAGGGAGTTCCAGCGAGCAGTACTTC.

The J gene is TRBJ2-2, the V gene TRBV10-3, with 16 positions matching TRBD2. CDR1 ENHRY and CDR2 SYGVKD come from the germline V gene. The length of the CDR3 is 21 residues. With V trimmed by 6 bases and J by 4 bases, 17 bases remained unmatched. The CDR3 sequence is CAIRMGLAGGIRSGITGELFF. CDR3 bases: TGTGCCATCAGAATGGGACTAGCGGGAGGGATACGTAGCGGTATCACCGGGGAGCTGTTTTTT.

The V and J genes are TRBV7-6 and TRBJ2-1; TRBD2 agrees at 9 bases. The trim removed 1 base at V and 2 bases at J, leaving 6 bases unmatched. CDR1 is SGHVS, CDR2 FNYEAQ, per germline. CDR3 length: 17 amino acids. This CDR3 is CASSLVDSGGTYNEQFF. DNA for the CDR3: TGTGCCAGCAGCTTAGTAGATAGCGGGGGAACCTACAATGAGCAGTTCTTC.

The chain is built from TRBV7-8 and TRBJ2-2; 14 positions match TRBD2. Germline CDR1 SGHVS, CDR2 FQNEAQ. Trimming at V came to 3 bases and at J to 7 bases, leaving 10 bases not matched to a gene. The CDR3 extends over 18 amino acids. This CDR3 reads CASSFRRLAGGRDGELFF. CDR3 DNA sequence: TGTGCCAGCAGCTTCCGCCGACTAGCGGGAGGGCGGGACGGGGAGCTGTTTTTT.

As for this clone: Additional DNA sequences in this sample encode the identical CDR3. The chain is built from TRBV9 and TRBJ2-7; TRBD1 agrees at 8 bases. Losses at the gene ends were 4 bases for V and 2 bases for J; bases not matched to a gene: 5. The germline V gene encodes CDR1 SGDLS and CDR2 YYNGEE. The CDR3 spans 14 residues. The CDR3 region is CASSPTGDPYEQYF. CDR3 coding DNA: TGTGCCAGCAGCCCGACAGGGGATCCCTACGAGCAGTACTTC. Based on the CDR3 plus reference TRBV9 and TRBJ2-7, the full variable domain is DSGVTQTPKHLITATGQRVTLRCSPRSGDLSVYWYQQSLDQGLQFLIQYYNGEERAKGNILERFSAQQFPDLHSELNLSSLELGDSALYFCASSPTGDPYEQYFGPGTRLTVT.

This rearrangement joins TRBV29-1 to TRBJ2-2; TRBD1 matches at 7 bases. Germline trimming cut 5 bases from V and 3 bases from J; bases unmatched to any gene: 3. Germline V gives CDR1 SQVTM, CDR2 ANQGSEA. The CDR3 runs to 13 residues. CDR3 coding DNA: TGCAGCGTTTCTGACAGGGACACCGGGGAGCTGTTTTTT. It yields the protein CSVSDRDTGELFF.

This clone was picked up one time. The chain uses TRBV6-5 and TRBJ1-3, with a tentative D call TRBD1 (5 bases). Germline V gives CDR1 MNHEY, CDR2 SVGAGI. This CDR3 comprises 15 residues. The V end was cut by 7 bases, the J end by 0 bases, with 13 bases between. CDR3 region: CASISAGFSGNTIYF. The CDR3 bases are TGTGCCAGCATTTCGGCAGGGTTCTCTGGAAACACCATATATTTT.

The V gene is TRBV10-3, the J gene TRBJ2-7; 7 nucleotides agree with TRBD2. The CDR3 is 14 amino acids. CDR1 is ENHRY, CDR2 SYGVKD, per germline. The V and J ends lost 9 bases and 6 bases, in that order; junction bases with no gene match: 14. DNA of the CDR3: TGTGCCATTCAAGCGGGACCGGCGAGGTTCGAGCAGTACTTC. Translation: CAIQAGPARFEQYF.

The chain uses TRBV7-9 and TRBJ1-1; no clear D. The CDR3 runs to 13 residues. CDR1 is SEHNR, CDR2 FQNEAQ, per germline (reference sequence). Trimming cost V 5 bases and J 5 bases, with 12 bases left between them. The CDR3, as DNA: TGTGCCAGCAGCCCCCTCGACATAACTGAAGCTTTCTTT. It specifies CASSPLDITEAFF.

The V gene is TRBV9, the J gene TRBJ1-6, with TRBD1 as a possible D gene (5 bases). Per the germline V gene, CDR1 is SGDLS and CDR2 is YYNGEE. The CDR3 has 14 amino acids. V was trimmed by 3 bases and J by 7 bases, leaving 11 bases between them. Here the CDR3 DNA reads TGTGCCAGCAGCGAGCACCGGGGGAATTCACCCCTCCACTTT. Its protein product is CASSEHRGNSPLHF.

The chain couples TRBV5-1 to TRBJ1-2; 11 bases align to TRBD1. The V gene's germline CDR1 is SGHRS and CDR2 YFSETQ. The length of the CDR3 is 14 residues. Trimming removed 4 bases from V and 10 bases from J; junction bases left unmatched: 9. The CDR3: CASSPGTGGLNYTF. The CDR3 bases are TGCGCCAGCAGCCCTGGGACAGGGGGACTGAACTACACCTTC.

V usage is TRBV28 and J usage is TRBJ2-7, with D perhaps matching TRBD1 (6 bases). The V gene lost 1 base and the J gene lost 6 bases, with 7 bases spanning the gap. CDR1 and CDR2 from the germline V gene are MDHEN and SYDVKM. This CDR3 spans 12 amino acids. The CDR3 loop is CASSLSGVEQYF. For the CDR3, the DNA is TGTGCCAGCAGTTTATCAGGGGTCGAGCAGTACTTC. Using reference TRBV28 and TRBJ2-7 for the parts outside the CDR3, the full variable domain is DVKVTQSSRYLVKRTGEKVFLECVQDMDHENMFWYRQDPGLGLRLIYFSYDVKMKEKGDIPEGYSVSREKKERFSLILESASTNQTSMYLCASSLSGVEQYFGPGTRLTVT.

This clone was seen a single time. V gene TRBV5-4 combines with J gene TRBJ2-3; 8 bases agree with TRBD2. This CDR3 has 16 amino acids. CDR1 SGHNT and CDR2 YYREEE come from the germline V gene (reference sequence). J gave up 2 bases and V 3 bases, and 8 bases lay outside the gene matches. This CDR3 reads CASSSPGLGYTDTQYF. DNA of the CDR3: TGTGCCAGCAGCTCGCCGGGACTAGGATACACAGATACGCAGTATTTT. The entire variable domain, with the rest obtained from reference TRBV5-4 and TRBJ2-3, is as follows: ETGVTQSPTHLIKTRGQQVTLRCSSQSGHNTVSWYQQALGQGPQFIFQYYREEENGRGNFPPRFSGLQFPNYSSELNVNALELDDSALYLCASSSPGLGYTDTQYFGPGTRLTVL.

This CDR3 is CASSLARPLTGEQYF. The CDR3 bases are TGTGCCAGCAGCTTGGCCAGGCCTCTCACCGGCGAGCAGTACTTC. The chain carries TRBV5-6 and TRBJ2-7; the D is unclear. Between the trimmed V and J ends, which lost 0 bases and 6 bases, there was a span of 16 bases. The CDR3 runs to 15 residues. Germline values: CDR1 SGHDT, CDR2 YYEEEE.

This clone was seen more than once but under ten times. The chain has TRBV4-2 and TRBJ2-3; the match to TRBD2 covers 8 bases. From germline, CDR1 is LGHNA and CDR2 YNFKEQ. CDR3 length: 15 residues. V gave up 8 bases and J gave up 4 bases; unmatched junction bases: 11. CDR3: CASHSSGGFADTQYF. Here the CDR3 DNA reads TGTGCCAGCCACTCGTCGGGAGGGTTCGCAGATACGCAGTATTTT.